Described below is a single T cell receptor beta chain sequence and its context. Its antigen remains unidentified. Researchers ran immunoSEQ v3.0 at survey level. Here immunoSEQ multiplex PCR was the method, and the copy in TCRdb shows in-frame clones only, minus some. Here the sample spans 24,000 or so clones, approximately 83% being singletons. Participants living with HIV all received treatment in the United States. The ends were cut back, 6 bases at V and 2 bases at J, with 13 bases in the middle. Germline V gives CDR1 LNHDA, CDR2 SQIVND (reference sequence). The CDR3 sequence is 15 residues long. This sample is drawn from a study of long-term antiretroviral therapy in people with HIV. Looking at the study overall: A decade or so separates the oldest specimens from the later 2015 immediate-ART recommendation.

Study-wide findings and caveats: Regardless of time point, clones expanded before ART dominated the repertoire. ART was followed by higher diversity that remained below transplant donor controls.

This specimen consisted of unsorted PBMCs, obtained around 4.3 years after starting antiretroviral therapy. This receptor was obtained from a man younger than 45 with HIV. The V call is TRBV19, the J call TRBJ1-4, with D perhaps TRBD1 (5 bases). The CDR3 coding sequence is TGTGCCAGTAGCTGGGGGTTTTCGACTAATGAAAAACTGTTTTTT. Translation gives CASSWGFSTNEKLFF.